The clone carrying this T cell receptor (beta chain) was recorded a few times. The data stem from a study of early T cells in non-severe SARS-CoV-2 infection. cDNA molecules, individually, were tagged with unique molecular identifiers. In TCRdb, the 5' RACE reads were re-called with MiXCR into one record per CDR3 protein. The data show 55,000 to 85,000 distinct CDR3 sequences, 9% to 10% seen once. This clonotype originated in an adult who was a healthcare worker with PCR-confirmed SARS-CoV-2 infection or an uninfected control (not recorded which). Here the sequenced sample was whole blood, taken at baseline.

The CDR3: CSAEGDYNEQFF. In DNA form, the CDR3 reads TGCAGTGCTGAGGGAGACTACAATGAGCAGTTCTTC. V gene TRBV20-1 combines with J gene TRBJ2-1; a weak D match, TRBD2 (5 bases). This CDR3 has 12 amino acids. V shed 5 bases and J shed 3 bases, with 8 bases lying between them. The germline V gene encodes CDR1 DFQATT and CDR2 SNEGSKA (reference sequence).